The 19 T cell receptor beta chains reported below all come from one sample, sequenced in a study of radiation and T cells in renal cell carcinoma. Specified time point: blood 4 weeks post-SBRT, at nephrectomy. Treatment given: 15 Gy SBRT to primary tumor, nephrectomy 4 weeks later. Generated by immunoSEQ multiplex PCR, the TCRdb table keeps only in-frame clones and is missing some. This sample has tens of thousands of clones, with roughly 80% found just once. Sequenced here: blood, sampled from a patient whose treatment included radiotherapy and nephrectomy. The receptor source for this set is a man aged 45 to 65 with renal cell carcinoma.

The chain carries TRBV7-2 and TRBJ1-4; 11 positions match TRBD1. This CDR3 region has 14 residues. Germline CDR1 and CDR2: SGHTA and FQGNSA. J was trimmed by 6 bases and V by 5 bases; bases with no gene match: 2. The CDR3 sequence is CASSRDRGYEKLFF. In DNA, the CDR3 is TGTGCCAGCAGCCGGGACAGGGGGTATGAAAAACTGTTTTTT.

The CDR3 here is CASRAAGAYNEQFF. The CDR3 region has the DNA TGCGCCAGCAGAGCAGCCGGAGCCTACAATGAGCAGTTCTTC. The chain joins TRBV5-1 to TRBJ2-1; D is unclear. The CDR3 totals 14 residues. Germline CDR1 and CDR2: SGHRS and YFSETQ. V was cut by 5 bases and J by 2 bases, with 11 bases left in between.

This chain uses TRBV7-2 with TRBJ1-2, with 7 bases matching TRBD1. J gave up 4 bases and V 3 bases, and 5 bases lay outside the gene matches. In germline, CDR1 is SGHTA, CDR2 FQGNSA. This CDR3 spans 14 amino acids. For the CDR3, the DNA is TGTGCCAGCAGCTTCACCGGGACAGTCTATGGCTACACCTTC. Protein sequence: CASSFTGTVYGYTF.

The gene calls are TRBV4-1 and TRBJ1-1; a possible D gene is TRBD1 (6 bases). Trimming removed 4 bases from V and 1 base from J, with 13 bases in between. The length of the CDR3 is 15 residues. Germline CDR1 and CDR2: MGHRA and YSYEKL. The CDR3 sequence: CASSRTGTTNTEAFF. CDR3 sequence (DNA): TGCGCCAGCAGCCGGACCGGGACAACGAACACTGAAGCTTTCTTT.

The rearrangement joins TRBV18 to TRBJ1-2, with TRBD1 matching over 7 bases. Trimming cost V 3 bases and J 3 bases; bases outside gene matches: 7. Germline values: CDR1 KGHSH, CDR2 LQKENI. The CDR3 loop spans 15 amino acids. The CDR3 nucleotides are TGTGCCAGCTCACCTCTCCTCGGGACAGACTATGGCTACACCTTC. It yields the protein CASSPLLGTDYGYTF.

This clone has just one count. Other DNA variants within this sample encode the same CDR3. V usage is TRBV11-2 and J usage is TRBJ1-1, with D possibly TRBD1 on 6 matching bases. The CDR3 sequence is 15 residues long. V dropped 4 bases and J dropped 1 base, with 13 bases sitting between them. Germline CDR1 reads SGHAT; CDR2 reads FQNNGV. CDR3 DNA: TGTGCCAGCAGCTGGTCGGGCAGGGGGAACACTGAAGCTTTCTTT. It yields the protein CASSWSGRGNTEAFF.

The sample holds a few counts of this clone. The chain links TRBV27 to TRBJ1-2, with D hard to call. The CDR3 sequence is 12 residues long. Trimming removed 4 bases from V and 8 bases from J, with 11 bases in between. Germline V gives CDR1 MNHEY, CDR2 SMNVEV (reference sequence). CDR3 nucleotides: TGTGCCAGCAGTTCAATGATCGGCGGCTACACCTTC. This codes for CASSSMIGGYTF.

The gene calls are TRBV5-1 and TRBJ2-5; no clear D gene. The CDR3 has 12 residues. Germline V gene data show CDR1 as SGHRS and CDR2 as YFSETQ. Trimming cost V 4 bases and J 0 bases, with 4 bases left between them. DNA of the CDR3: TGCGCCAGCAGCAAGGACCAAGAGACCCAGTACTTC. Encoded protein: CASSKDQETQYF.

This clone has a single count. V usage is TRBV28 and J usage is TRBJ2-1, with 8 nucleotides matching TRBD2. This CDR3 spans 19 amino acids. The trim removed 3 bases at V and 4 bases at J, leaving 17 bases unmatched. Per germline, CDR1 MDHEN and CDR2 SYDVKM. CDR3 sequence (DNA): TGTGCCAGCAGTTTGGGAGTCCCTCTCCGAGCGGGAGTGTACAATGAGCAGTTCTTC. Amino acids: CASSLGVPLRAGVYNEQFF.

The chain joins TRBV6-1 to TRBJ1-3; 8 bases line up with TRBD1. The CDR3 consists of 11 residues. The trim removed 6 bases at V and 14 bases at J, leaving 6 bases unmatched. CDR1 and CDR2 (germline): MNHNS, SASEGT. For the CDR3, the DNA is TGTGCCAGCAGGGAGGACAGGGAGGTATATTTT. It translates to CASREDREVYF.

The genes are TRBV29-1 and TRBJ2-5; D unresolved. Germline V gives CDR1 SQVTM, CDR2 ANQGSEA. This CDR3 contains 13 residues. Trimming removed 1 base at V and 3 bases at J, with 9 bases between. CDR3 residues: CSVEGNSEETQYF. The CDR3 region has the DNA TGCAGCGTTGAAGGCAACAGCGAAGAGACCCAGTACTTC. Together with reference TRBV29-1 and TRBJ2-5, the CDR3 gives the full variable domain: SAVISQKPSRDICQRGTSLTIQCQVDSQVTMMFWYRQQPGQSLTLIATANQGSEATYESGFVIDKFPISRPNLTFSTLTVSNMSPEDSSIYLCSVEGNSEETQYFGPGTRLLVL.

The gene calls are TRBV7-2 and TRBJ1-2, with 7 bases lining up with TRBD1. This CDR3 comprises 15 residues. V lost 6 bases to trimming and J lost 0 bases; unmatched junction nucleotides: 7. CDR1 and CDR2 from the germline V gene are SGHTA and FQGNSA. The CDR3 DNA is TGTGCCAGCAGGCCTCCAGGGGGAGCTAACTATGGCTACACCTTC. Translating it yields CASRPPGGANYGYTF.

This chain joins TRBV11-2 and TRBJ1-6; the match to TRBD1 covers 7 bases. The ends lost 1 base at V and 7 bases at J; junction bases unmatched: 1. The CDR3 loop spans 14 amino acids. Germline V CDR1 and CDR2: SGHAT, FQNNGV. This CDR3 is CASSLAQGNSPLHF. In nucleotides, the CDR3 is TGTGCCAGCAGCTTAGCACAGGGGAATTCACCCCTCCACTTT.

A single count supports this clone. The V call is TRBV14, the J call TRBJ2-7; unclear D gene. In germline, CDR1 is SGHDN, CDR2 FVKESK. CDR3 length: 11 residues. Trimming shortened V by 3 bases and J by 4 bases, and 4 bases separated the two germline ends. CDR3 sequence: CASSHRYEQYF. CDR3 in DNA: TGTGCCAGCAGCCACCGGTACGAGCAGTACTTC.

V is TRBV7-8 and J is TRBJ2-3, with D possibly being TRBD2 (6 bases). CDR3 length: 17 residues. The V end was cut by 5 bases, the J end by 0 bases, with 18 bases between. The V gene's germline CDR1 is SGHVS and CDR2 FQNEAQ. The CDR3 region has the DNA TGTGCCAGCAGCCTCGCCACCTCAAGCGGGAGCACAGATACGCAGTATTTT. Protein product: CASSLATSSGSTDTQYF. Full variable domain (rest looked up from reference TRBV7-8 and TRBJ2-3): GAGVSQSPRYKVAKRGQDVALRCDPISGHVSLFWYQQALGQGPEFLTYFQNEAQLDKSGLPSDRFFAERPEGSVSTLKIQRTQQEDSAVYLCASSLATSSGSTDTQYFGPGTRLTVL.

This chain links TRBV21-1 with TRBJ2-2; the table assigns TRBD1, which was not confirmed against the DNA. TRBV21-1 is a pseudogene segment. This CDR3 is built from 16 residues. CDR3 nucleotides: TGTGCCAGCAGCAGACTGGGACAGGAGAACACCGGGGAGCTGTTTTTT. Protein product: CASSRLGQENTGELFF.

The sample holds a few counts of this clone. This chain links TRBV6-6 with TRBJ2-3; D possibly uses TRBD1 or TRBD2 (5 bases each). Per germline, CDR1 MNHNY and CDR2 SVGAGI (reference sequence). V gave up 6 bases and J gave up 5 bases, with 15 bases separating them. This CDR3 region has 14 residues. In nucleotides, the CDR3 is TGTGCCAGCAGGCTAGGCCGGGGACGAGATACGCAGTATTTT. Protein: CASRLGRGRDTQYF.

The chain joins TRBV5-1 to TRBJ1-1, with 8 bases that match TRBD1. CDR3 length: 14 residues. CDR1 is SGHRS and CDR2 is YFSETQ in the germline V gene. After removal of 2 bases from V and 6 bases from J, the junction contained 6 bases not matched to a gene. The DNA for the CDR3 is TGCGCCAGCAGCTTTGGACAGGGAAGCTCTGAAGCTTTCTTT. Encoded protein: CASSFGQGSSEAFF.

The rearrangement uses TRBV7-2 and TRBJ2-4, with TRBD2 matching 12 bases. This CDR3 spans 17 amino acids. With 3 bases clipped from V and 5 bases from J, the junction kept 8 bases outside the gene matches. Germline V CDR1 and CDR2: SGHTA, FQGNSA. The CDR3 DNA sequence: TGTGCCAGCAGCTTCTTCCTAGCGGGGGGGCTAGAAAACATTCAGTACTTC. Translating it yields CASSFFLAGGLENIQYF.